This T cell receptor beta chain was observed in a study of T cell repertoires in cytomegalovirus infection. One entry per CDR3 protein, called by TCRdb with MiXCR from the reads. The data show approximately 770,000 distinct CDR3 sequences, about 28% seen once. Concerning this clonotype: Its specificity is not known. Relative to the germline gene, one junction end is altered; a read error may explain this.

The CDR3 extends over 12 amino acids. Germline V gene lookup returns CDR1 MGHRA and CDR2 YSYEKL. The material sequenced was cultured CD8+ T cells from PBMCs, taken from culture after CMV antigen stimulation. This chain links TRBV4-1 with TRBJ2-5, with D maybe TRBD2 (6 bases). The clonotype comes from a human donor in good health (CMV status not recorded). Some clones in this sample may be carry-over from other donors' samples. The CDR3 nucleotides read TGTGCCAGCAGCCAAGGCGGGGCCGACCAGTACTTC. This encodes CASSQGGADQYF.